This entry features one T cell receptor beta chain sequence. The antigen this receptor binds is unknown. No base qualities exist here, and no much larger clone lies one base off it. TCRbeta CDR3 regions were amplified from genomic DNA by means of the immunoSEQ Assay, a bias-controlled multiplex PCR. The original pipeline was this. The number of nucleated cells in each sample was estimated from the amplification of reference gene primers within the assay. To quantify the absolute abundance of each unique TCRbeta CDR3 rearrangement, sequence reads were collapsed and filtered. For each sample, productive Simpson clonality was calculated as the square root of Simpson's diversity index over productive rearrangements. This is the immuneACCESS table as TCRdb keeps it, with only in-frame sequences that have V and J called. A part of the clones is gone; compared with another copy, unresolved V genes explain less than half, and the rest is unexplained. For V, J and clone size, that table is used; D and trimming come from the DNA. For this sample the table gives 60,000 or so clones, of which roughly four fifths were detected only once. The leading ten clones occupy 3% to 4.5% of the sample.

This sample is part of a study of blood T cell repertoires in COVID-19 (dated by TCRdb to between 2020 and 2021). At the level of the whole study: Samples covering the acute and convalescent phases of COVID-19 were provided by collaborators in the United States, Italy and Spain. The repertoires were released in a freely available public database meant as a resource for research on the immune response to SARS-CoV-2. Where available, HLA class I and class II types were obtained from metadata supplied by the sample provider rather than from assay-based typing. The samples were drawn from two sources: the first 160 participants of the ongoing ImmuneRACE study, and about 1,300 subjects contributed by 6 global collaborators. Sample metadata almost always included a de-identified subject ID, COVID-19 status, age in years and sex. The prospective study material was composed of cDNA or gDNA derived from T cells, B-cell-depleted T cells, or PBMCs. Subjects who had been exposed to COVID-19, were actively infected with it, or had recovered from it provided the deeply sampled blood TCRbeta repertoires that made up the dataset.

What the authors observed across the whole study: The amount of clinical and demographic metadata varied by source and participant and was provided uncurated.

From the germline V gene, CDR1 is SGHTA and CDR2 is FQGNSA. Clipping removes 0 bases from V and 3 bases from J, with 1 as the unmatched junction base count. From the cysteine up to the phenylalanine, the CDR3 has a length of 15 residues. This entry keeps only the CDR3 DNA: 45 bases, framed from base 1. Collaborating institutions collected whole blood in K2EDTA tubes following their own protocols. For TCRbeta analysis, collaborator samples were shipped as frozen whole blood, as isolated PBMCs, or as DNA extracted from either sample type. The material sequenced was peripheral blood. The receptor's source is a woman aged 80 or over with acute or convalescent COVID-19. The sequence joins TRBV7-2 to TRBJ2-1, with 8 bases in between that match TRBD2. The DNA sequence is TGTGCCAGCAGCTTAGCAGCGGGAGTCTACAATGAGCAGTTCTTC. It translates as CASSLAAGVYNEQFF. Joined to the reference TRBV7-2 and TRBJ2-1 proteins, this CDR3 gives the full variable domain: GAGVSQSPSNKVTEKGKDVELRCDPISGHTALYWYRQSLGQGLEFLIYFQGNSAPDKSGLPSDRFSAERTGGSVSTLTIQRTQQEDSAVYLCASSLAAGVYNEQFFGPGTRLTVL.